This TCR beta chain was documented in a study of T cell responses to AZD1222 COVID-19 vaccine. General study results and limits: The donor cohort was predominantly white British with a female majority, and clonal diversity may have been underestimated.

Notes on this clone: Its target is unknown.

This CDR3 has 16 residues. Germline values: CDR1 MNHEY, CDR2 SMNVEV (reference sequence). V lost 8 bases and J 0 bases, leaving 19 bases between the germline ends. Data came from immunoSEQ multiplex PCR; TCRdb stores just in-frame clones and leaves some out. This table has 150,000 to 200,000 clones, around 93% appearing once. The material sequenced was peripheral blood, taken on day 0 of AZD1222 vaccination. J is TRBJ2-5 and V is TRBV27; D may be TRBD1 (6 bases). The sequence came from an adult in good health. CDR3 nucleotides: TGTGCCAGCCGAGATTTGGGACACGGAAACCAAGAGACCCAGTACTTC. It encodes CASRDLGHGNQETQYF.